The 5 T cell receptor beta chains in this list originate from one sample, sequenced in a study of blood T cell repertoires in COVID-19. Profiled with immunoSEQ multiplex PCR; TCRdb holds only in-frame clones, not every one. The repertoire includes over 150,000 clones, more than 85% of them detected once, and under 0.7% sits in the top ten. Sequencing used peripheral blood. The receptors come from a man aged 60 to 69 with COVID-19, enrolled during active disease.

The table lists this clone with a few counts. The genes are TRBV7-2 and TRBJ2-7, with 11 bases that match TRBD2. Per the germline V gene, CDR1 is SGHTA and CDR2 is FQGNSA. The junction had 3 bases not matched to a gene; V was cut back by 5 bases and J by 0 bases. The CDR3 totals 15 residues. Here the CDR3 DNA reads TGTGCCAGCAGCGATAGCGGGGGGGCCTCCTACGAGCAGTACTTC. Translation: CASSDSGGASYEQYF.

The V gene is TRBV4-2, the J gene TRBJ2-1, with D perhaps matching TRBD2 (6 bases). Trimming took off 1 base at V and 4 bases at J, with 8 bases between the two ends. Germline V gives CDR1 LGHNA, CDR2 YNFKEQ. This CDR3 is 14 amino acids long. The CDR3 is CASSQGAGYNEQFF. The DNA for the CDR3 is TGTGCCAGCAGCCAAGGGGCGGGGTACAATGAGCAGTTCTTC.

The chain couples TRBV6-2 or TRBV6-3 to TRBJ1-5; 8 bases map to TRBD1. V was pared by 6 bases and J by 8 bases, with 12 bases of the junction left unmatched. The CDR3 totals 15 residues. The germline CDR1 and CDR2 sequences are MNHEY and SVGEGT. CDR3 coding DNA: TGTGCCAGCAGCCCCGGACAGGGTAGCCTGGAGCCCCAGCATTTT. This gives the protein CASSPGQGSLEPQHF.

This clone came up a few times. The V and J genes are TRBV19 and TRBJ2-7; D gene unclear. This CDR3 is 14 amino acids long. V shed 1 base and J shed 1 base, with 8 bases lying between them. Germline V CDR1 and CDR2: LNHDA, SQIVND (reference sequence). CDR3 nucleotides: TGTGCCAGTAGTATAGTCCATCAGTCCTACGAGCAGTACTTC. It is translated as CASSIVHQSYEQYF.

The chain links TRBV19 to TRBJ1-1; no firm D call. Trimming took off 3 bases at V and 1 base at J, with 6 bases between the two ends. The CDR3 spans 13 residues. The germline V gene encodes CDR1 LNHDA and CDR2 SQIVND (reference sequence). The CDR3 sequence: CASSIGKNTEAFF. The CDR3 DNA reads TGTGCCAGTAGTATCGGTAAGAACACTGAAGCTTTCTTT.